This T cell receptor (beta chain) was documented in a study of T cells in Graves' hyperthyroidism and ophthalmopathy. Amplified TCR beta CDR3 regions came from RNA transcripts. Primed by the HTBI set, a first-round RT-PCR was run on the TCR CDR3. MiXCR, run by TCRdb on the multiplex PCR reads, gives a single entry per CDR3 protein. This sample has 600,000 or so distinct CDR3 sequences, with approximately 14% found just once. Study-wide results and caveats: The model identified upcoming ophthalmopathy a median about six months ahead of onset. In the analysis, a 13 V-J model separated ophthalmopathy from stable hyperthyroidism.

Deletions cut 3 bases from V and 2 bases from J, with 10 bases between. The length of the CDR3 is 14 residues. Germline CDR1 MNHEY, CDR2 SMNVEV (reference sequence). In regard to this clonotype: The antigen remains undetermined.

Uncontrolled infection, other autoimmune disease, pregnancy or lactation excluded patients. The chain joins TRBV27 to TRBJ2-5; D remains unclear. The sequence was obtained from a woman in her forties or fifties with Graves' ophthalmopathy. Sequencing was performed on blood. CDR3: CASSFYSRQETQYF. The CDR3 nucleotides read TGTGCCAGCAGTTTTTATAGCAGACAAGAGACCCAGTACTTC.